This entry lists 18 T cell receptor beta chains sequenced from one sample in a study of STAT3 mutations in large granular lymphocyte leukemia. Findings of the study overall: Every T-cell large granular lymphocyte leukemia patient had at least one immunodominant TCR beta clonotype.

The assay was immunoSEQ multiplex PCR, and TCRdb's table has in-frame clones only and misses some. Of more than 2,500 clones listed, more than 80% are singletons. For these TCRs, the target antigens are not known. The sample was peripheral blood mononuclear cells. The receptors were sampled from a woman aged 70-85 years with T-cell large granular lymphocyte leukemia. Some clones in this sample may be carry-over from other donors' samples.

The rearrangement links TRBV6-4 to TRBJ1-1; D gene uncertain. In germline, CDR1 is MRHNA, CDR2 SNTAGT. The length of the CDR3 is 14 residues. V was pared by 4 bases and J by 1 base, with 10 bases between. The CDR3 sequence: CASSAGPGNTEAFF. CDR3 sequence (DNA): TGTGCCAGCAGTGCCGGCCCGGGGAACACTGAAGCTTTCTTT.

This chain connects TRBV19 to TRBJ1-6, with D possibly TRBD1 on 5 matching bases. V was shortened by 7 bases and J by 8 bases, with 12 bases between the two germline ends. Per the germline V gene, CDR1 is LNHDA and CDR2 is SQIVND (reference sequence). CDR3 length: 13 amino acids. The CDR3: CASTGLGDSPLHF. CDR3 nucleotides: TGTGCCAGTACTGGGTTGGGGGATTCACCCCTCCACTTT.

The chain couples TRBV9 to TRBJ1-2; no firm D call. V lost 3 bases and J lost 10, with 22 bases in between. Germline CDR1 reads SGDLS; CDR2 reads YYNGEE. The CDR3 runs to 15 residues. CDR3 loop: CASSAREAGTLPYTF. In nucleotides, the CDR3 is TGTGCCAGCAGCGCCCGGGAGGCCGGCACCTTGCCCTACACCTTC. The complete variable domain, with remaining parts taken from reference TRBV9 and TRBJ1-2, reads DSGVTQTPKHLITATGQRVTLRCSPRSGDLSVYWYQQSLDQGLQFLIQYYNGEERAKGNILERFSAQQFPDLHSELNLSSLELGDSALYFCASSAREAGTLPYTFGSGTRLTVV.

The rearrangement links TRBV28 to TRBJ1-1; a possible D gene is TRBD1 (6 bases). Looked up from germline, CDR1 is MDHEN and CDR2 is SYDVKM. The CDR3 spans 11 residues. The CDR3 loop reads CGTDRNTEAFF. CDR3 nucleotide sequence: TGTGGGACAGATAGGAACACTGAAGCTTTCTTT. The whole variable domain, remainder taken from reference TRBV28 and TRBJ1-1, is DVKVTQSSRYLVKRTGEKVFLECVQDMDHENMFWYRQDPGLGLRLIYFSYDVKMKEKGDIPEGYSVSREKKERFSLILESASTNQTSMYLCGTDRNTEAFFGQGTRLTVV.

This clone occurred once. The rearrangement uses TRBV18 and TRBJ2-7; D is undetermined. Germline CDR1 KGHSH, CDR2 LQKENI. Trimming took off 3 bases at V and 5 bases at J, with 20 bases between the two ends. This CDR3 is built from 16 residues. CDR3 coding DNA: TGTGCCAGCTCACCTGACTCACCGGGCCTCCTGGACGAGCAGTACTTC. It encodes CASSPDSPGLLDEQYF.

The rearrangement uses TRBV18 and TRBJ1-3; no clear D. Germline CDR1 is KGHSH and CDR2 is LQKENI. The CDR3 is 14 residues long. Trimming stripped 2 bases from V and 3 bases from J, with 8 bases between. Written as DNA, the CDR3 is TGTGCCAGCTCACCAACTCCAGTTGGAAACACCATATATTTT. Residues: CASSPTPVGNTIYF.

The J gene is TRBJ1-4, the V gene TRBV5-1, with a tentative D call TRBD1 (5 bases). Trimming removed 0 bases from V and 4 bases from J, with 13 bases in between. The CDR3 loop spans 16 amino acids. The V gene's germline CDR1 is SGHRS and CDR2 YFSETQ. This CDR3 is CASSLAMETVNEKLFF. The CDR3 bases are TGCGCCAGCAGCTTGGCCATGGAGACAGTTAATGAAAAACTGTTTTTT. Combining the CDR3 with reference TRBV5-1 and TRBJ1-4 gives the whole variable domain KAGVTQTPRYLIKTRGQQVTLSCSPISGHRSVSWYQQTPGQGLQFLFEYFSETQRNKGNFPGRFSGRQFSNSRSEMNVSTLELGDSALYLCASSLAMETVNEKLFFGSGTQLSVL.

The rearrangement joins TRBV4-1 to TRBJ2-2; no firm D call. The V gene lost 4 bases and the J gene lost 3 bases, with 15 bases spanning the gap. CDR1 is MGHRA and CDR2 is YSYEKL in the germline V gene. The CDR3 length is 16 residues. CDR3 nucleotide sequence: TGCGCCAGCAGCCCTGGGGTTAGCATCCACACCGGGGAGCTGTTTTTT. Translated, it gives CASSPGVSIHTGELFF.

This chain joins TRBV27 and TRBJ1-2, with TRBD1 matching 7 bases. The CDR3 extends over 14 amino acids. In germline, CDR1 is MNHEY, CDR2 SMNVEV (reference sequence). Trimming cost V 5 bases and J 4 bases; bases outside gene matches: 7. In nucleotides, the CDR3 is TGTGCCAGCAGTACCCGGGACAGTCCCTATGGCTACACCTTC. Protein product: CASSTRDSPYGYTF.

This CDR3 is CASSFSLAGGPNEQFF. The DNA of the CDR3 is TGTGCCAGCAGTTTCTCTTTGGCGGGGGGGCCGAATGAGCAGTTCTTC. J is TRBJ2-1 and V is TRBV27, with 9 bases identical to TRBD2. The trim removed 3 bases at V and 7 bases at J, leaving 10 bases unmatched. CDR1 is MNHEY, CDR2 SMNVEV, per germline (reference sequence). This CDR3 comprises 16 residues.

The V call is TRBV4-3, the J call TRBJ2-1; D remains unclear. Germline V gene sequence: CDR1 LGHNA, CDR2 YSLEER. V lost 1 base and J lost 2, with 9 bases in between. The CDR3 is 15 residues long. CDR3 sequence: CASSQVLGTYNEQFF. The CDR3 DNA follows: TGCGCCAGCAGCCAAGTTCTGGGGACCTACAATGAGCAGTTCTTC.

The rearrangement uses TRBV5-1 and TRBJ2-5, with D tentatively TRBD2 (6 bases). The DNA end lines up better with TRBJ2-7; the J call may be wrong. From germline, CDR1 is SGHRS and CDR2 YFSETQ. The CDR3 loop spans 14 amino acids. The chain's CDR3 is CASSLAGGGYEQYF. CDR3 coding DNA: TGCGCCAGCAGCTTGGCCGGGGGAGGCTACGAGCAGTACTTC.

This chain uses TRBV9 with TRBJ1-1; D perhaps matches TRBD1 (5 bases). V lost 1 base and J 3 bases, leaving 10 bases between the germline ends. Germline V gives CDR1 SGDLS, CDR2 YYNGEE. This CDR3 has 14 residues. The CDR3 DNA reads TGTGCCAGCAGCGTACAGGGCGGGTACACTGAAGCTTTCTTT. Protein product: CASSVQGGYTEAFF.

This chain connects TRBV5-6 to TRBJ1-2, with D possibly TRBD1 on 5 matching bases. V lost 2 bases and J 4 bases, leaving 15 bases between the germline ends. In germline, CDR1 is SGHDT, CDR2 YYEEEE. The CDR3 spans 15 residues. The chain's CDR3 is CASSFEGLGGYGYTF. As DNA, the CDR3 is TGTGCCAGCAGCTTCGAGGGTCTGGGGGGCTATGGCTACACCTTC.

This chain links TRBV19 with TRBJ1-6; D gene unclear. The V and J ends lost 3 bases and 5 bases respectively, with 11 bases between them. Germline V gives CDR1 LNHDA, CDR2 SQIVND (reference sequence). This CDR3 has 15 amino acids. This chain's CDR3 is CASSIWRENNSPLHF. In DNA, the CDR3 is TGTGCCAGTAGTATTTGGAGGGAGAATAATTCACCCCTCCACTTT. Filled out from reference TRBV19 and TRBJ1-6, the complete variable domain reads DGGITQSPKYLFRKEGQNVTLSCEQNLNHDAMYWYRQDPGQGLRLIYYSQIVNDFQKGDIAEGYSVSREKKESFPLTVTSAQKNPTAFYLCASSIWRENNSPLHFGNGTRLTVT.

The rearrangement joins TRBV28 to TRBJ1-2; D gene unclear. Germline CDR1 reads MDHEN; CDR2 reads SYDVKM. This CDR3 region has 13 residues. The V and J ends lost 6 bases and 1 base respectively, with 9 bases between them. In nucleotides, the CDR3 is TGTGCCAGCAGCCCCGGGATTAACTATGGCTACACCTTC. Translating it yields CASSPGINYGYTF.

The CDR3 here is CASSPGQTYEQYF. The CDR3 DNA sequence: TGTGCCAGCTCACCGGGACAGACCTACGAGCAGTACTTC. The chain joins TRBV18 to TRBJ2-7, with 7 bases aligning to TRBD1. CDR3 length: 13 amino acids. Trimming removed 3 bases from V and 2 bases from J; junction bases left unmatched: 1. CDR1 and CDR2 from the germline V gene are KGHSH and LQKENI.

The chain carries TRBV18 and TRBJ1-1; no firm D call. This CDR3 comprises 15 residues. CDR1 is KGHSH and CDR2 is LQKENI in the germline V gene. The germline V and J ends were trimmed by 6 bases and 3 bases, with 17 bases remaining between them. This CDR3 is CASSVARGRDTEAFF. DNA for the CDR3: TGTGCCAGCTCTGTCGCTCGGGGTCGGGACACTGAAGCTTTCTTT.